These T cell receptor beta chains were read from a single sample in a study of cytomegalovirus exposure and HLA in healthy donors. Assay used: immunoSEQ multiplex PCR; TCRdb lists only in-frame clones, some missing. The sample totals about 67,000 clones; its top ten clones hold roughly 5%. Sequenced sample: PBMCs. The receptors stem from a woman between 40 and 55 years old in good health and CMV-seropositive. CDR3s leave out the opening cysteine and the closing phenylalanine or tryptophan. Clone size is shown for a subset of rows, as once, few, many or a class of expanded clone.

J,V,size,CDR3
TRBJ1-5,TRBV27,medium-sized,ASSLEGGQLNQPQH
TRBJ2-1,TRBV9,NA,ASGVSGRYNEQF
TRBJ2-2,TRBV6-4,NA,ASRGQAGDTGELF
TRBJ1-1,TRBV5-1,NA,ASTLLVGGNTEAF
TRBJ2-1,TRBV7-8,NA,ASSLARRNEQF
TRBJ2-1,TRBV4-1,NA,ASSQEGRNSYNEQF
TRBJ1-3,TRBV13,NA,ASSLEGGQGGNSGNTIY
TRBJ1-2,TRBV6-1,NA,ASSEWDRDPYGYT
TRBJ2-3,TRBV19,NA,ASSIRGTDTQY
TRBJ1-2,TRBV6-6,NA,ASSSTGTGAS
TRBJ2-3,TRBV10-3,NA,AISEVSDTQY
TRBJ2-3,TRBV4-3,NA,ASSQDRRDTQY
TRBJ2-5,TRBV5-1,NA,ASSLETTGLQETQY